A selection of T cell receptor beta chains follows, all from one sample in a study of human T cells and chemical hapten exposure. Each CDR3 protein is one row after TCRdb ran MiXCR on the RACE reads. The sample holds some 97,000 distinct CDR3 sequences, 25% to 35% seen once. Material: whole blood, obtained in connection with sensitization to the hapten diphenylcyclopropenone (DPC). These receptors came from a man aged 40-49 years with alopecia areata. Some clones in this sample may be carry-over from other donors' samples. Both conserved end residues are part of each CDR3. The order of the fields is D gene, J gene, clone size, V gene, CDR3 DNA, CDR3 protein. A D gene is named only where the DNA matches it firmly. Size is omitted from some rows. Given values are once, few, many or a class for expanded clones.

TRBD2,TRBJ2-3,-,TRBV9,TGTGCCAGCAGCGTCGGGGCCCTAGCGGGAGGGCCAAGTTGGGATACGCAGTATTTT,CASSVGALAGGPSWDTQYF
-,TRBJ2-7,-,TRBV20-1,TGCAGTGCAGAGACCCTAGCGGAGCAGTACTTC,CSAETLAEQYF
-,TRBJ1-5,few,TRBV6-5,TGTGCCAGCAGTACGAGGAGCAATCAGCCCCAGCATTTT,CASSTRSNQPQHF
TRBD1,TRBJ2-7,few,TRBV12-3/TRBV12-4,TGTGCCAGCAGTACAGGGGGTAGGTTCTACGAGCAGTACTTC,CASSTGGRFYEQYF
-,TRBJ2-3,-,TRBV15,TGTGCCACCAGCAGAGAGGTGGCGGCTGGGATTTTGACAGATACGCAGTATTTT,CATSREVAAGILTDTQYF
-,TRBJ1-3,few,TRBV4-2,TGTGCCAGCAGCCAAGTTTCTGCAGGGAGCTCTGGAAACACCATATATTTT,CASSQVSAGSSGNTIYF
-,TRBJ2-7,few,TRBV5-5,TGTGCCAGCAGCCCCCAGGGGCGGGGTAGCTCCTACGAGCAGTACTTC,CASSPQGRGSSYEQYF
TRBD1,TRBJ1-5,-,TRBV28,TGTGCCAGCAGTTCCCGGGGACAGGGGGGCAATCAGCCCCAGCATTTT,CASSSRGQGGNQPQHF
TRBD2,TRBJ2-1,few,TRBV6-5,TGTGCCAGCAGTTACTCGACGCGCGGGGGGGGACGAAGTGGCGAGCAGTTCTTC,CASSYSTRGGGRSGEQFF
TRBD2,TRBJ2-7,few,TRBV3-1,TGTGCCAGCAGGACTAGCGGGAGAACCTACGAGCAGTACTTC,CASRTSGRTYEQYF
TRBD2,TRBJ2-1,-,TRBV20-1,TGCAGTGCTTGGACTAGCGGGAGTGCCAATGAGCAGTTCTTC,CSAWTSGSANEQFF
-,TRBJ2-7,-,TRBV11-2,TGTGCCAGCAGCTCCACAGGGCACGAGCAGTACTTC,CASSSTGHEQYF
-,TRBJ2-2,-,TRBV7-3,TGTGCCAGCAGCCAAGGGCAAACGAACACCGGGGAGCTGTTTTTT,CASSQGQTNTGELFF
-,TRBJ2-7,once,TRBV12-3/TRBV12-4,TGTGCCAGCAGTTTTTCTCAAGTGGGCTCCTACGAGCAGTACTTC,CASSFSQVGSYEQYF
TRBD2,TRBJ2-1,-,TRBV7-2,TGTGCCAGCAGCTTAGTGGGGGGACCGGGGGACTACACGGGCTACAATGAGCAGTTCTTC,CASSLVGGPGDYTGYNEQFF
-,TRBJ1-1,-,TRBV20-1,TGCAGTGCTAGTGGAGGGGGTGAAGCTTTCTTT,CSASGGGEAFF
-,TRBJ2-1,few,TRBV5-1,TGCGCCAGCAGCTTGGTATCGCGGGACGGGGGTGAGCAGTTCTTC,CASSLVSRDGGEQFF
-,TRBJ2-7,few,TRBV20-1,TGCAGTGCTAGAAACCCAACCCCGGGACTTACCTACGAGCAGTACTTC,CSARNPTPGLTYEQYF
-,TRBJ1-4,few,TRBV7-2,TGTGCCAGCAGCTTACTCCTCGCACAGGGTAGTGAAAAACTGTTTTTT,CASSLLLAQGSEKLFF
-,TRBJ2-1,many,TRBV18,TGTGCCAGCTCACCCCTCGGGGATGAGCAGTTCTTC,CASSPLGDEQFF
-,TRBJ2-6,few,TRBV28,TGTGCCAGCAGTTCGGGGGCCTCTGGGGCCAACGTCCTGACTTTC,CASSSGASGANVLTF
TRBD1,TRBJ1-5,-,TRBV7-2,TGTGCCAGCAGCTCAGAGGGGGCCATTGGCAATCAGCCCCAGCATTTT,CASSSEGAIGNQPQHF
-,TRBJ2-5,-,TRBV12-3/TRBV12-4,TGTGCCAGCAGTTTACGCACGGTCCAAGAGACCCAGTACTTC,CASSLRTVQETQYF
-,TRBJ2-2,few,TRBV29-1,TGCAGCGTTGAAGGAAACTCCCCGGGGCTGTTTTTT,CSVEGNSPGLFF
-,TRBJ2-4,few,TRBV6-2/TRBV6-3,TGTGCCAGCAGCCGAGAACCTGTGCAGGTTCCAAACATTCAGTACTTC,CASSREPVQVPNIQYF
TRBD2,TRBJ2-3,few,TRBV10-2,TGCGCCAGCGATGAAATGGCTAGCGGGGTGCATACGCAGTATTTT,CASDEMASGVHTQYF